Described below is a single T cell receptor beta chain sequence and its context. Its antigen is not yet known. No base quality information exists; no much larger clone differs at one position. Including cysteine and phenylalanine, the CDR3 has 15 amino acids. Only the CDR3 DNA is retained, 45 bases long and in frame from the first base. The germline V gene yields SGHAT for CDR1 and FQNNGV for CDR2. Trimming takes 5 bases from V and 10 bases from J, and the germline ends sit 18 bases apart. These data belong to a study of T cell responses to AZD1222 COVID-19 vaccine (dated by TCRdb to 2020 to 2023). For the wider study: Because spike-specific TCR depth and breadth did not differ between the two schedules, AZD1222 recipients who got a second dose at roughly 4 weeks were pooled with those who got a second dose at roughly 12 weeks. A total of around 240 trial participants underwent TCR sequencing, of whom 207 received two doses of AZD1222 and about 26 received two doses of the MenACWY control vaccine. Trial participants were enrolled into age subgroups of 18-55, 56-69 and 70-plus years, which contained around 140, 26 and 57 TCR-sequenced participants, respectively. Broad study findings and their caveats: Participants were mostly white British and included more females than males, and it was suggested by the authors that clonal diversity may have been underestimated. Only five or six AZD1222 recipients were SARS-CoV-2 seropositive at baseline, limiting conclusions about previously exposed vaccinees. After two AZD1222 doses, both the breadth and the depth of spike-specific TCRs were significantly higher than at day 0 and than in MenACWY recipients. Epitopes outside the regions mutated in the B.1.351 and B.1.1.7 variants were reportedly recognized by nearly half of the unique spike-specific TCRs. Because no day 14 peak-response samples were available, repertoires were characterized only after the peak T cell response. The whole spike protein was spanned by vaccine-associated CD4 TCRs, and dominant responses were seen in regions 160-218 and 743-854. In the small 56-69-year group, the increase in depth fell short of significance, most likely because of low power.

The CDR3 regions of human TCRbeta chains were analyzed by immunosequencing. In the original analysis: TCRs in the repertoires were compared against a reference library of SARS-CoV-2-specific TCRs that had been generated with the MIRA antigen-specificity platform. Breadth meant the fraction of unique TCRs that were SARS-CoV-2-associated, whereas depth meant the fraction of total T cells that were SARS-CoV-2-associated. Using the MIRA data, each spike-specific TCR was assigned both to the spike region to which the TCR was reactive and to a CD4 or CD8 class. Log10-transformed breadth and depth values were compared by one-way ANOVA with Sidak's multiple comparisons tests. The table comes from immuneACCESS by way of TCRdb, which keeps in-frame sequences with V and J called. Part of the clones is missing from these tables; in studies checked, under half for an unresolved V gene and the rest for unknown reasons. V and J calls and clone size are copied from that table; D and trimming were computed from the DNA. Here the sample has more than 110,000 clones; approximately 83% occur a single time. The ten top clones hold less than 9.5% of the sample.

Per the publication, the time point label means: baseline before first vaccination. Samples from vaccinated people were obtained from the UK trials COV001 and COV002, which included a single-blind randomized controlled phase 2/3 trial of AZD1222 (ChAdOx1 nCoV-19) in healthy adults. For TCRbeta chain sequencing, PBMC samples from trial participants were taken at day 0 and at day 28 after the second dose. The V gene is TRBV11-2 and the J gene is TRBJ1-6, with the D segment identity uncertain. The sequence was obtained from an adult in good health. Source: peripheral blood, taken on day 0 of AZD1222 vaccination. The nucleotides are TGTGCCAGCAGCCCCGGCCAAGTCGCCAACTCACCCCTCCACTTT. It specifies CASSPGQVANSPLHF.